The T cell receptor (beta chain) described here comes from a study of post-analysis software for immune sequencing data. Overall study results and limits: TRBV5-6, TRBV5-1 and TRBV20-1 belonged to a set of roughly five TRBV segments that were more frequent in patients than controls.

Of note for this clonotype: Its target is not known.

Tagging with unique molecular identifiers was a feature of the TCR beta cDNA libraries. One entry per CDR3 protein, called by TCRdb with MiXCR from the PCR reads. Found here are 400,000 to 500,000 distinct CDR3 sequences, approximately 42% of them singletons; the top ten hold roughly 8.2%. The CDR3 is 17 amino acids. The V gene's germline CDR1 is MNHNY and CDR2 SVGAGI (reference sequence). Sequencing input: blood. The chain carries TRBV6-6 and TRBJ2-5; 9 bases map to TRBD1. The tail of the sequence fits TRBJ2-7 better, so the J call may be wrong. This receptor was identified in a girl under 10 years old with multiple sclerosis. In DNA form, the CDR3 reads TGTGCCACTCAGGAATTACCGGGACAGGGATTTTCCTACGAGCAGTACTTC. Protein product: CATQELPGQGFSYEQYF.